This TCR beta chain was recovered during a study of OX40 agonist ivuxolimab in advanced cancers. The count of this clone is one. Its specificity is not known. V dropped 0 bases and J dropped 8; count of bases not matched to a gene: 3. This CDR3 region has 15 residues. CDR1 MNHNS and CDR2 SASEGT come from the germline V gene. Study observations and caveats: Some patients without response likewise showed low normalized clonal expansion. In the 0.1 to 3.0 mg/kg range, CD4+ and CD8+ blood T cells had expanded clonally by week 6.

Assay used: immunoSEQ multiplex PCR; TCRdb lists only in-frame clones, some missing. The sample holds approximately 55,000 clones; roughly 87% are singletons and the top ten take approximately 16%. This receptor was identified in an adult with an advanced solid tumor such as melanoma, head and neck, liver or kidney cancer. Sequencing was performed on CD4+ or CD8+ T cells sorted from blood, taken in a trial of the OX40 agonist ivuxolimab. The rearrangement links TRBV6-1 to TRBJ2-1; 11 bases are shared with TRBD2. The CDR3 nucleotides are TGTGCCAGCAGTGAAGCCACTAGCGGGAGCTATGAGCAGTTCTTC. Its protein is CASSEATSGSYEQFF.